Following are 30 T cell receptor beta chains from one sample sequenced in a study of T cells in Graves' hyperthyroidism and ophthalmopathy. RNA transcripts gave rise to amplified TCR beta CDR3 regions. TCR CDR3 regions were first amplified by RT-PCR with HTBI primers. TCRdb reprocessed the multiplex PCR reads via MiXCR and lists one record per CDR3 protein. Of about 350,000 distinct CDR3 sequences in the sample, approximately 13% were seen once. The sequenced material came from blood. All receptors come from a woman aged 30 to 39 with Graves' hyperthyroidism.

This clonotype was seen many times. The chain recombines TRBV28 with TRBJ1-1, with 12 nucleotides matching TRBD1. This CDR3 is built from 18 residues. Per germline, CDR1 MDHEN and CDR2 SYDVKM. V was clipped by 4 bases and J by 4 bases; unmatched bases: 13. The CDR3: CASSSYRDRGRLGTEAFF. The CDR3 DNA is TGTGCCAGCAGTTCATACCGGGACAGGGGGCGCCTGGGCACTGAAGCTTTCTTT.

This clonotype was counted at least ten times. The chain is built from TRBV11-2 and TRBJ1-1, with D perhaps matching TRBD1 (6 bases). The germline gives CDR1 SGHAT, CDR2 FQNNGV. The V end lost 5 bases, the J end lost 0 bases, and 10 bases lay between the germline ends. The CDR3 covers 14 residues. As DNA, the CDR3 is TGTGCCAGCAGCCGAGACAGGATGAACACTGAAGCTTTCTTT. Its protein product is CASSRDRMNTEAFF.

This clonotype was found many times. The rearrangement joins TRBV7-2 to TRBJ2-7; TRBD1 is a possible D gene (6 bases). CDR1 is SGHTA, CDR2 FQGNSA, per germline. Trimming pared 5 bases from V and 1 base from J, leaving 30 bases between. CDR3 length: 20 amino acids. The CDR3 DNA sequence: TGTGCCAGCAGCGCCACTCGGGGCAGGGGAAGGATAGGACAATCCTACGAGCAGTACTTC. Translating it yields CASSATRGRGRIGQSYEQYF.

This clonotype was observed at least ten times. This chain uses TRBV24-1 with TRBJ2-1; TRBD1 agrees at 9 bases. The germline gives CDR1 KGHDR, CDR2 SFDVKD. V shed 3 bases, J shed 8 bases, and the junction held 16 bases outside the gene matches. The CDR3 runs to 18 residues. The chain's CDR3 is CATSDPFESRQGGDEQFF. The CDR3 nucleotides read TGTGCCACCAGTGATCCCTTCGAGTCGCGACAGGGGGGGGATGAGCAGTTCTTC.

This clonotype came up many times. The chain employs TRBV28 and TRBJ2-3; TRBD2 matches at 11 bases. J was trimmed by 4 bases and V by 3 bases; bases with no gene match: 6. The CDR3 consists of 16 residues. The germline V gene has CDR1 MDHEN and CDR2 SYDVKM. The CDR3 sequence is CASSFPTSGSPDTQYF. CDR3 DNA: TGTGCCAGCAGTTTCCCTACTAGCGGGAGTCCAGATACGCAGTATTTT.

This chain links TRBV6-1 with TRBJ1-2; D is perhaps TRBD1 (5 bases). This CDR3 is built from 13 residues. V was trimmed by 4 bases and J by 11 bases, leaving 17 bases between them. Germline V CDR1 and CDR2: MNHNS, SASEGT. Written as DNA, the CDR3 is TGTGCCAGCAGTGGGGCGGGACTCGGAGGGTACACCTTC. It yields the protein CASSGAGLGGYTF.

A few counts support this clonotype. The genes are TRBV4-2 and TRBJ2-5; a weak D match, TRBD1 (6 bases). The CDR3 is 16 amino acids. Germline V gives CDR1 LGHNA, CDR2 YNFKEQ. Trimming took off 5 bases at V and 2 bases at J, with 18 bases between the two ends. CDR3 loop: CASSDLVEGVQETQYF. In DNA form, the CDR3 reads TGTGCCAGCAGCGATTTAGTAGAGGGGGTTCAAGAGACCCAGTACTTC.

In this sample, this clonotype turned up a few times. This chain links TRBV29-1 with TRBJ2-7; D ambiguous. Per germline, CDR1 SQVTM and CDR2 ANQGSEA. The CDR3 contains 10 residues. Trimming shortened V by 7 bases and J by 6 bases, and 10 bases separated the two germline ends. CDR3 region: CSALGREQYF. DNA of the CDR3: TGCAGCGCTCTAGGGCGCGAGCAGTACTTC.

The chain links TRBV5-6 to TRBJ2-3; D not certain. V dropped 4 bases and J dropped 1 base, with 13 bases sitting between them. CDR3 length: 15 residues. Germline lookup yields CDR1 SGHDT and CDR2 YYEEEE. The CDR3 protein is CASSRNGPGTDTQYF. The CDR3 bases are TGTGCCAGCAGCAGAAACGGTCCTGGCACAGATACGCAGTATTTT. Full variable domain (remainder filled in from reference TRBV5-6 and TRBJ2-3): DAGVTQSPTHLIKTRGQQVTLRCSPKSGHDTVSWYQQALGQGPQFIFQYYEEEERQRGNFPDRFSGHQFPNYSSELNVNALLLGDSALYLCASSRNGPGTDTQYFGPGTRLTVL.

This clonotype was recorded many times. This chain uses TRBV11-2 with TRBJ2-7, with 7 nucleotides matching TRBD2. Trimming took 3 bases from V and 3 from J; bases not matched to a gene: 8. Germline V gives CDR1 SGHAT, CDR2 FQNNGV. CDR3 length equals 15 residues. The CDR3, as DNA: TGTGCCAGCAGCTTCGGGGGAGGGCCGGGCTACGAGCAGTACTTC. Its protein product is CASSFGGGPGYEQYF.

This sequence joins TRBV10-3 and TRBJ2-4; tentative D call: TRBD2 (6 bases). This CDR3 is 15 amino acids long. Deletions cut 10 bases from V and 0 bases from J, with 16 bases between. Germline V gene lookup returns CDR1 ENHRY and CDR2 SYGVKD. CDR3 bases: TGTGCCACCCGACGGCCGGGACTAGCCAAAAACATTCAGTACTTC. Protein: CATRRPGLAKNIQYF.

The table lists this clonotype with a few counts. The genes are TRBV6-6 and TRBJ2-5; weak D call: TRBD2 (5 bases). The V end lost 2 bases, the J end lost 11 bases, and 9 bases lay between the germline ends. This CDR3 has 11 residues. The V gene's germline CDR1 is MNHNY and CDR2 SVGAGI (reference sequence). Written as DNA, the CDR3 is TGTGCCAGCAGTTACCACGGGGTTCAGTACTTC. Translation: CASSYHGVQYF.

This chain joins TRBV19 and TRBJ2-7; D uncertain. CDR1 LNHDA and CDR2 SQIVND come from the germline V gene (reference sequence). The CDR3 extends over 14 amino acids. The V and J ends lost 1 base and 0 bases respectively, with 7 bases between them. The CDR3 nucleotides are TGTGCCAGTAGTATAGGGGGAAGCTCCTACGAGCAGTACTTC. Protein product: CASSIGGSSYEQYF.

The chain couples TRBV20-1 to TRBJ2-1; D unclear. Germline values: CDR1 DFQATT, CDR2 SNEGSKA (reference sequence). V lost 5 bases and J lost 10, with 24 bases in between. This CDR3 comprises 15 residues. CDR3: CSAPTPLPFGEEQFF. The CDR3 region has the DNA TGCAGTGCTCCTACGCCCCTACCGTTCGGCGAGGAGCAGTTCTTC.

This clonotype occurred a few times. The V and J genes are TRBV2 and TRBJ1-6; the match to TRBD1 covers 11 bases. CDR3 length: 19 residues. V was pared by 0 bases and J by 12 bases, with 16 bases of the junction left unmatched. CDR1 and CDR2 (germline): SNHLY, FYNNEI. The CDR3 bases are TGTGCCAGCAGTGAAGCGCTTCGGTCGTCGGGACAGGGGGTTTTACCCCTCCACTTT. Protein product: CASSEALRSSGQGVLPLHF.

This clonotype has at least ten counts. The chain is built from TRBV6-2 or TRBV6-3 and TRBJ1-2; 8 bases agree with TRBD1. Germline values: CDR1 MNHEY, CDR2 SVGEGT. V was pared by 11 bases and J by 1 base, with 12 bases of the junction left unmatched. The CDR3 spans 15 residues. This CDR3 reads CASAGGRDLNYGYTF. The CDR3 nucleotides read TGTGCCTCAGCAGGGGGCAGGGATCTTAACTATGGCTACACCTTC.

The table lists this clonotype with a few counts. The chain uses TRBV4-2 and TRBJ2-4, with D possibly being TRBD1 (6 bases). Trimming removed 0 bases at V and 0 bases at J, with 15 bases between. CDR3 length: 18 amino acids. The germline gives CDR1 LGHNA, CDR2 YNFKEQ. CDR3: CASSQDLGQQVAKNIQYF. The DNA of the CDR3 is TGTGCCAGCAGCCAAGATCTAGGACAGCAAGTAGCCAAAAACATTCAGTACTTC.

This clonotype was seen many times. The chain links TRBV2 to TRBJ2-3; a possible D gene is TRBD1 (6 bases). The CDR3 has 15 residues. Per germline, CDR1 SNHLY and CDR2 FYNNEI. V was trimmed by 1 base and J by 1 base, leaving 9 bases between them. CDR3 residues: CASSEVAGGTDTQYF. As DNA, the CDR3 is TGTGCCAGCAGTGAAGTCGCAGGGGGCACAGATACGCAGTATTTT.

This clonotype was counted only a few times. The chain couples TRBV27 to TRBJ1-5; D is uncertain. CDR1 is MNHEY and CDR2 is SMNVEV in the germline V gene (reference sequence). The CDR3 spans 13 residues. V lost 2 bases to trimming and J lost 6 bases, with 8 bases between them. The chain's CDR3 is CASSLSMGQPQHF. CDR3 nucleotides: TGTGCCAGCAGTTTAAGTATGGGTCAGCCCCAGCATTTT.

CDR3 region: CATSREIRGQQETQYF. Here the CDR3 DNA reads TGTGCCACCAGCAGAGAAATCCGGGGACAACAAGAGACCCAGTACTTC. This sequence joins TRBV15 and TRBJ2-5; D perhaps matches TRBD1 (6 bases). CDR3 length: 16 residues. The germline V gene has CDR1 LNHNV and CDR2 YYDKDF (reference sequence). Trimming removed 0 bases at V and 2 bases at J, with 13 bases between.

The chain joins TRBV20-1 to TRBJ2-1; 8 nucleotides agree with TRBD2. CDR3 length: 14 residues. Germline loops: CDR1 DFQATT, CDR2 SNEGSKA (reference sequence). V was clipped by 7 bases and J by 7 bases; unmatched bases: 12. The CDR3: CSVLSGRARNEQFF. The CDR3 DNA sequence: TGCAGTGTCCTAAGCGGGAGAGCGAGGAATGAGCAGTTCTTC.

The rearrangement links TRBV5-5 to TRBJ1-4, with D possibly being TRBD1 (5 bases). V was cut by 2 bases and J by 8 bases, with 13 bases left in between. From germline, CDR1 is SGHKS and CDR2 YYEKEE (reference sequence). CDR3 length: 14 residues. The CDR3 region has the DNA TGTGCCAGCAGCTTAGGCCAGGGTAGAGAAAAACTGTTTTTT. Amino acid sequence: CASSLGQGREKLFF.

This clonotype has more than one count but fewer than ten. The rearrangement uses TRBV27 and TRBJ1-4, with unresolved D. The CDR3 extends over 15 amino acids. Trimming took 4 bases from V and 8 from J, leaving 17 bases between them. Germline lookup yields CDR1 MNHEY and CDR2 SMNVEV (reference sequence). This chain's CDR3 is CASSSPPVAREKLFF. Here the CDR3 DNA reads TGTGCCAGCAGTTCCCCCCCAGTCGCTCGCGAAAAACTGTTTTTT.

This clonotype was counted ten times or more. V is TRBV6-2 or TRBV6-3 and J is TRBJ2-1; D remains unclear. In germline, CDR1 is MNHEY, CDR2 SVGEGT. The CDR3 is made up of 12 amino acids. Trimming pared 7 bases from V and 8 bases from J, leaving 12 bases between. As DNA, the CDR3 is TGTGCCAGCACTGACGGCCGGGATGAGCAGTTCTTC. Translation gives CASTDGRDEQFF.

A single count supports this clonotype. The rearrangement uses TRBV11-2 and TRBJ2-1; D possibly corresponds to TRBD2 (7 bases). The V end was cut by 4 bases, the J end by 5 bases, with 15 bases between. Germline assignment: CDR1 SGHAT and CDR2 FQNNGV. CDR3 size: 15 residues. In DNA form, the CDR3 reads TGTGCCAGCAGCTGGGGGGGGCCGATTCACAATGAGCAGTTCTTC. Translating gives CASSWGGPIHNEQFF.

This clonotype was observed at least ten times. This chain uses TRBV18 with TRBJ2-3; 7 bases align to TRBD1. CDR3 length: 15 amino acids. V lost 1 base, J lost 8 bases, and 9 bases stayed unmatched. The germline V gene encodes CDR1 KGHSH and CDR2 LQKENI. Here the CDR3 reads CASSPLGQSGVTQYF. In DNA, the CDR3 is TGTGCCAGCTCACCACTGGGACAGTCTGGTGTTACGCAGTATTTT.

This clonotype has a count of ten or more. The CDR3 DNA sequence: TGTGCCAGCTCGGACAGGGGGGATCAGCCCCAGCATTTT. This gives the protein CASSDRGDQPQHF. V gene TRBV6-1 combines with J gene TRBJ1-5; 10 nucleotides align to TRBD1. The germline V gene has CDR1 MNHNS and CDR2 SASEGT. The CDR3 is made up of 13 amino acids. With 8 bases clipped from V and 5 bases from J, the junction kept 3 bases outside the gene matches.

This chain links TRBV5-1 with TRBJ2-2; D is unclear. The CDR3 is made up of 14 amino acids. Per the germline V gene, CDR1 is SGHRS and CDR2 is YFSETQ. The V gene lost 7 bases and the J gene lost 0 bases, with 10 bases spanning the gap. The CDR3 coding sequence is TGCGCCAGCGGGATTTCTCCGAACACCGGGGAGCTGTTTTTT. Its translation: CASGISPNTGELFF.

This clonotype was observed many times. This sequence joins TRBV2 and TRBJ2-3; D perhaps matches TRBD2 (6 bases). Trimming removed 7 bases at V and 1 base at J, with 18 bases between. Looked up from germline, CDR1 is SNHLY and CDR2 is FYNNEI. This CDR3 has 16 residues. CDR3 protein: CASIGYMASGTDTQYF. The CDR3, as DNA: TGTGCCAGCATTGGTTATATGGCTAGCGGCACAGATACGCAGTATTTT.

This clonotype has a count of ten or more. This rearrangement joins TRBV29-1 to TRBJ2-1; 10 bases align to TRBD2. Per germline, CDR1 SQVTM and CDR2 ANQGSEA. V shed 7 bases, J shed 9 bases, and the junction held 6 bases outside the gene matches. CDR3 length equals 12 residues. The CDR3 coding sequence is TGCAGCGGTCTAGCGGGAGAAGTTGAGCAGTTCTTC. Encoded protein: CSGLAGEVEQFF.